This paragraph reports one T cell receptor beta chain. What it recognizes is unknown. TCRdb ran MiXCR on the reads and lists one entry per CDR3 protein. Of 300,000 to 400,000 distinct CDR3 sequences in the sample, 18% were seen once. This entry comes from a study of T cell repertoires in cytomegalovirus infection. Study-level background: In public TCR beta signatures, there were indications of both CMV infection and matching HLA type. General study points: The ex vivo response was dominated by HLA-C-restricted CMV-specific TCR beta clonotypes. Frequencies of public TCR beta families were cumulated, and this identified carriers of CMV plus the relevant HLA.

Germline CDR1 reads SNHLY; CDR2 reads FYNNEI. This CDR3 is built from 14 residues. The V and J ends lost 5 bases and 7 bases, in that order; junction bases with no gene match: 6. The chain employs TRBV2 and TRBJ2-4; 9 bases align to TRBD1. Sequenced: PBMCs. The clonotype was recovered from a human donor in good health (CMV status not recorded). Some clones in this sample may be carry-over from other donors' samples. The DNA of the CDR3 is TGTGCCAGCAGTAAGGACAGGGGTTTGAACATTCAGTACTTC. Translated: CASSKDRGLNIQYF.